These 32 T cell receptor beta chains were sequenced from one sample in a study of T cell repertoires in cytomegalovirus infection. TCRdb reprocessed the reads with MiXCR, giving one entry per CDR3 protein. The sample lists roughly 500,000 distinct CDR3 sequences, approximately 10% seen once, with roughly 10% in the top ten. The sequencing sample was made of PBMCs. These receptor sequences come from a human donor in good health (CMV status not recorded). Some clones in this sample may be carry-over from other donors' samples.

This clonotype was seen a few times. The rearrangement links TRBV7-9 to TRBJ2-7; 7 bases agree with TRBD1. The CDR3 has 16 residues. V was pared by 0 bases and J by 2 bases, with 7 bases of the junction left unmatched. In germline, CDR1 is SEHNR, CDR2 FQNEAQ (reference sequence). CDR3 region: CASSLALAGGPYEQYF. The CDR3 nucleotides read TGTGCCAGCAGCTTAGCGCTGGCAGGGGGACCCTACGAGCAGTACTTC.

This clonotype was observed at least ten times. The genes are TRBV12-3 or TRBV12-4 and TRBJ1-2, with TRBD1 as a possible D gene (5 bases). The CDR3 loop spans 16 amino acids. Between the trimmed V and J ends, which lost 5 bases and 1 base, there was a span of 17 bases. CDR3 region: CASSPGFRGLNYGYTF. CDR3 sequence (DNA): TGTGCCAGCAGTCCAGGGTTTCGGGGCCTTAACTATGGCTACACCTTC.

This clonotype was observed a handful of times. The DNA for the CDR3 is TGCACCGTCGGGGGAAGGGGCACTGAAGCTTTCTTT. Translation: CTVGGRGTEAFF. The genes are TRBV20-1 and TRBJ1-1; D may be TRBD1 (5 bases). The V gene's germline CDR1 is DFQATT and CDR2 SNEGSKA (reference sequence). This CDR3 comprises 12 residues.

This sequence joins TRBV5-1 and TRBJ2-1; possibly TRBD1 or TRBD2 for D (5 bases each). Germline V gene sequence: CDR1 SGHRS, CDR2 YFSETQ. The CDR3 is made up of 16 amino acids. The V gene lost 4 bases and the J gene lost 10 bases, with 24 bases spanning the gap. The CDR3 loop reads CASSGGAVVKLQEQFF. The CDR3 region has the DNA TGCGCCAGCAGCGGGGGTGCAGTGGTCAAGCTACAAGAGCAGTTCTTC.

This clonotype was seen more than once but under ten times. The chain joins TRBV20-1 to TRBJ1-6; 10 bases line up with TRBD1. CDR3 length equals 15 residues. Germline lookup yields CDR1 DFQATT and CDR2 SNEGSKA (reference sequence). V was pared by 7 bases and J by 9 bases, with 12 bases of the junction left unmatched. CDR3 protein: CSGSTGTGDPSPLHF. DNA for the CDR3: TGCAGTGGTTCAACCGGGACAGGGGACCCTTCACCCCTCCACTTT.

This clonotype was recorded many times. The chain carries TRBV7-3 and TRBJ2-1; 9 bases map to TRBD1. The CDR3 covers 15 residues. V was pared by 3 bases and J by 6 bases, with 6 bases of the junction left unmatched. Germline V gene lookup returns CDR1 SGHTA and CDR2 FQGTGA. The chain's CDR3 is CASSFLGQGGNEQFF. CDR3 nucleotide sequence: TGTGCCAGCAGCTTCCTGGGACAGGGTGGCAATGAGCAGTTCTTC.

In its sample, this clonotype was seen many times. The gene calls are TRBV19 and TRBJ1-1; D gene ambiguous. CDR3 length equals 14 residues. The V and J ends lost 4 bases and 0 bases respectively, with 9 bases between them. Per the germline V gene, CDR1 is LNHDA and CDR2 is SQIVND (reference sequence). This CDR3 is CASSNIGVNTEAFF. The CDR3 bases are TGTGCCAGTAGTAATATCGGGGTGAACACTGAAGCTTTCTTT.

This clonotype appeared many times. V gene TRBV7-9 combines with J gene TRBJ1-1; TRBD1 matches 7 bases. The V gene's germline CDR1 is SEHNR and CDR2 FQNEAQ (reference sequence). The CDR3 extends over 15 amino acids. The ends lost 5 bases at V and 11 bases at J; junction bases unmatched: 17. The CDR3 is CASSTVTGTLNLAFF. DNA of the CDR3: TGTGCCAGCAGCACAGTGACAGGGACGCTAAATTTGGCTTTCTTT.

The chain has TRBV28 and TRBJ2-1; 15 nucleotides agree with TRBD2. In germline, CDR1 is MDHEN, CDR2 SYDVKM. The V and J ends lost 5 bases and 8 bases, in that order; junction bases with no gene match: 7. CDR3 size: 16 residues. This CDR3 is CASSPPGLAGGYEQFF. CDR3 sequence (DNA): TGTGCCAGCAGTCCGCCGGGACTAGCGGGAGGCTATGAGCAGTTCTTC.

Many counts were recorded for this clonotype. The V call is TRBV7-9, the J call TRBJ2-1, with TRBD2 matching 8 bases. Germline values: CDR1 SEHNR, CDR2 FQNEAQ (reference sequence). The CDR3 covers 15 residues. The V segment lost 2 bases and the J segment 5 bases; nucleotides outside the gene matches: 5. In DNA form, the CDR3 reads TGTGCCAGCAGCTTATGGATAGCGGGAAACAATGAGCAGTTCTTC. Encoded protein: CASSLWIAGNNEQFF.

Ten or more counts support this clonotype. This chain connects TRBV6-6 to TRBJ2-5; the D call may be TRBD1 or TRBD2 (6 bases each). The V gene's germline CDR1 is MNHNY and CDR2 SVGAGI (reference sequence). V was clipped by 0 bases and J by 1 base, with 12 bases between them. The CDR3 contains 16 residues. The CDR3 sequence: CASSYSGGGFQETQYF. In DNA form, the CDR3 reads TGTGCCAGCAGTTACTCCGGAGGGGGGTTCCAAGAGACCCAGTACTTC.

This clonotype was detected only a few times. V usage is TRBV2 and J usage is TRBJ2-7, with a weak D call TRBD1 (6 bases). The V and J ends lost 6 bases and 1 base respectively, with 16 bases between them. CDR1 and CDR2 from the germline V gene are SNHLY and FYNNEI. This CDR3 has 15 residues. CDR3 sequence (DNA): TGTGCCAGCAGAATGGACAGTCATGGTTCCTACGAGCAGTACTTC. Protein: CASRMDSHGSYEQYF.

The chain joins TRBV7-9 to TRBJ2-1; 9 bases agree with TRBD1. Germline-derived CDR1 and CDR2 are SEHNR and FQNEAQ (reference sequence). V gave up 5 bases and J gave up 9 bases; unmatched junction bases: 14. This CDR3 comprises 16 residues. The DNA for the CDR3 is TGTGCCAGCAGCGACCCGGGACAGGGTCGGTTGGGTGAGCAGTTCTTC. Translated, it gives CASSDPGQGRLGEQFF. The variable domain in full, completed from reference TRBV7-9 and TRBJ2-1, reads DTGVSQNPRHKITKRGQNVTFRCDPISEHNRLYWYRQTLGQGPEFLTYFQNEAQLEKSRLLSDRFSAERPKGSFSTLEIQRTEQGDSAMYLCASSDPGQGRLGEQFFGPGTRLTVL.

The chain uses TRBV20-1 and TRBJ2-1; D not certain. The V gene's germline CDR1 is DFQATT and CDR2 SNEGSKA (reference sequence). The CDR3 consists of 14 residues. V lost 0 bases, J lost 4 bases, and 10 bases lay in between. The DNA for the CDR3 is TGCAGTGCTAGAGATTCAAGGATTTACAATGAGCAGTTCTTC. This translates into CSARDSRIYNEQFF.

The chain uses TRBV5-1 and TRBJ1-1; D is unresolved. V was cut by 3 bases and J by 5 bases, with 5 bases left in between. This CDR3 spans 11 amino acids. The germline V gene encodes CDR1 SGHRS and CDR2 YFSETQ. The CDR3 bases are TGCGCCAGCAGCTCCCAAACTGAAGCTTTCTTT. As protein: CASSSQTEAFF.

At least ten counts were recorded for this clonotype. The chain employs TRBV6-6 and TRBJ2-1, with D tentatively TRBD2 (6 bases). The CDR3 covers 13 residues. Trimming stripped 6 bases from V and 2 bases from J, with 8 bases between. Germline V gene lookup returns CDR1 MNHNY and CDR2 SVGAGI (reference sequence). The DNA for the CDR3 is TGTGCCAGCAGAGGGGAGGCCTACAATGAGCAGTTCTTC. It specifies CASRGEAYNEQFF.

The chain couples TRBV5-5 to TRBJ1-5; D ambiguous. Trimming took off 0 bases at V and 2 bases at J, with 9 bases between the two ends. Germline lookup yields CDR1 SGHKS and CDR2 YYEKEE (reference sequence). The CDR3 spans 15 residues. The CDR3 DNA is TGTGCCAGCAGCTTGGCTCAGACCGGCAATCAGCCCCAGCATTTT. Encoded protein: CASSLAQTGNQPQHF. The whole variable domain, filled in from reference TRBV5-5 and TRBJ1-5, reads DAGVTQSPTHLIKTRGQQVTLRCSPISGHKSVSWYQQVLGQGPQFIFQYYEKEERGRGNFPDRFSARQFPNYSSELNVNALLLGDSALYLCASSLAQTGNQPQHFGDGTRLSIL.

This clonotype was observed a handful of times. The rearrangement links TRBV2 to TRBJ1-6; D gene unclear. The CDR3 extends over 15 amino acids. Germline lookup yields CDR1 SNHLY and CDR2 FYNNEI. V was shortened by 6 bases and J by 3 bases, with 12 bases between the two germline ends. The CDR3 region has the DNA TGTGCCAGCAGCGGTACAGCCGTCTATAATTCACCCCTCCACTTT. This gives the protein CASSGTAVYNSPLHF. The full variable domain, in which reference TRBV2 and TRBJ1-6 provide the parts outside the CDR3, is EPEVTQTPSHQVTQMGQEVILRCVPISNHLYFYWYRQILGQKVEFLVSFYNNEISEKSEIFDDQFSVERPDGSNFTLKIRSTKLEDSAMYFCASSGTAVYNSPLHFGNGTRLTVT.

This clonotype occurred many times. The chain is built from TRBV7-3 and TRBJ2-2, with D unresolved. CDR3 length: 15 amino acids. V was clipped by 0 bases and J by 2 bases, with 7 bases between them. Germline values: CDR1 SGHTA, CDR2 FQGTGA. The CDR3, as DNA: TGTGCCAGCAGCTTAACTAGCCAAAACACCGGGGAGCTGTTTTTT. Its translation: CASSLTSQNTGELFF.

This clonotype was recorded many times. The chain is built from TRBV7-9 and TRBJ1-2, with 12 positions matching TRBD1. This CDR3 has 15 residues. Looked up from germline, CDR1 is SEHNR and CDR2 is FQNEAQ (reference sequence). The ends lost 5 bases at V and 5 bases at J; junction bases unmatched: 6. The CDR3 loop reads CASSAGTGGEYGYTF. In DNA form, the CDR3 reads TGTGCCAGCAGCGCGGGGACAGGGGGCGAGTATGGCTACACCTTC.

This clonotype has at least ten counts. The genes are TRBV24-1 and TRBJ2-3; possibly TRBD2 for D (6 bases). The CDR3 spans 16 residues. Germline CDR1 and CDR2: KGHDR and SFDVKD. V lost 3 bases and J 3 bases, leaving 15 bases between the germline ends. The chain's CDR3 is CATSDARDSGTDTQYF. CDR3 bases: TGTGCCACCAGTGATGCCCGGGATAGCGGAACAGATACGCAGTATTTT.

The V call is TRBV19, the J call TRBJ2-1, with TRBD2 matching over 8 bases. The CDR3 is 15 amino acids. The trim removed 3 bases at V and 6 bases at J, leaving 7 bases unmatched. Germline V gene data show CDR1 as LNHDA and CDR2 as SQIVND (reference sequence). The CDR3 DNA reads TGTGCCAGTAGTATGGGTAGCGGGGAGTTCAATGAGCAGTTCTTC. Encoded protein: CASSMGSGEFNEQFF.

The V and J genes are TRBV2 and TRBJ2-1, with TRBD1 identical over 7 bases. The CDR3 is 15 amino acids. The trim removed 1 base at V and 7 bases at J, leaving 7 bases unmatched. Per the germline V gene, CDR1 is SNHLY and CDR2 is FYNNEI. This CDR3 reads CASSEGFDRANEQFF. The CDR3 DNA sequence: TGTGCCAGCAGTGAAGGGTTCGACAGGGCGAATGAGCAGTTCTTC.

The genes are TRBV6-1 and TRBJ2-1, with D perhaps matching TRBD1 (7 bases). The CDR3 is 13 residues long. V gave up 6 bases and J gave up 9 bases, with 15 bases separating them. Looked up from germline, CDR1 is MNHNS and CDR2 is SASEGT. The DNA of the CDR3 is TGTGCCAGCAGGCGGGGACAGCCTAGTGAGCAGTTCTTC. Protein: CASRRGQPSEQFF.

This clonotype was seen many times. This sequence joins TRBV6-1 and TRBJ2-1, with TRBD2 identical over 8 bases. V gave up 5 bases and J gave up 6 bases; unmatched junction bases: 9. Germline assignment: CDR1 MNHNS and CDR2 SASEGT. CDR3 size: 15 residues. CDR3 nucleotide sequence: TGTGCCAGCAGTCGTCTGACTAGCGCCGGCAATGAGCAGTTCTTC. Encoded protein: CASSRLTSAGNEQFF.

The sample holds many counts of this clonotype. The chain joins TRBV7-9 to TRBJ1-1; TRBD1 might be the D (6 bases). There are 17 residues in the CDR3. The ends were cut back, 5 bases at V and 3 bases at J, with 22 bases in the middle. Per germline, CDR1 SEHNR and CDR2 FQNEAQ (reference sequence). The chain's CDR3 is CASSQIPDRSVYTEAFF. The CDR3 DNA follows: TGTGCCAGCAGCCAAATCCCTGACAGGAGTGTGTACACTGAAGCTTTCTTT.

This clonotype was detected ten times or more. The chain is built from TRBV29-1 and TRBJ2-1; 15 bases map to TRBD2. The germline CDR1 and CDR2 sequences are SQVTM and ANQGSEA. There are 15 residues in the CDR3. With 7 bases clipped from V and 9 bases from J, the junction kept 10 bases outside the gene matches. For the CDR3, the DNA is TGCAGCGCCCTAGGACTAGCGGGAGGGTCTTTTGAGCAGTTCTTC. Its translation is CSALGLAGGSFEQFF.

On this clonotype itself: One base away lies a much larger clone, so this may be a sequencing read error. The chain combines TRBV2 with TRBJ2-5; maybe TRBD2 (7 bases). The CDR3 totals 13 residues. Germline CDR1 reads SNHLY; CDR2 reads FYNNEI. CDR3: CASMDSGVKTEYF. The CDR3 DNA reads TGTGCCAGCATGGACAGCGGGGTAAAGACCGAGTACTTC.

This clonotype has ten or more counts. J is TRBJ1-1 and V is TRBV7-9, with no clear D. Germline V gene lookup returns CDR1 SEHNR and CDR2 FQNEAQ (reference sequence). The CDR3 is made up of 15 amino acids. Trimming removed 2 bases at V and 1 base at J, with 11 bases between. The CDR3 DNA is TGTGCCAGCAGCTTACTGTCCGGGGAGAACACTGAAGCTTTCTTT. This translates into CASSLLSGENTEAFF.

CDR3 sequence (DNA): TGTGCCAGCAGCGACGGAATGGCGGCCATGAACACTGAAGCTTTCTTT. It encodes CASSDGMAAMNTEAFF. The J gene is TRBJ1-1, the V gene TRBV14, with D hard to call. Deletions cut 5 bases from V and 0 bases from J, with 16 bases between. Germline V gives CDR1 SGHDN, CDR2 FVKESK. The length of the CDR3 is 16 residues.

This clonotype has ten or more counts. In DNA form, the CDR3 reads TGTGCCTGGACTCCGTGGGGACTAGTAAACGAGCAGTACTTC. This encodes CAWTPWGLVNEQYF. J is TRBJ2-7 and V is TRBV30, with TRBD2 matching over 8 bases. CDR3 size: 14 residues. The germline V gene encodes CDR1 GTSNPN and CDR2 SVGIG (reference sequence). V lost 4 bases, J lost 5 bases, and 10 bases stayed unmatched.

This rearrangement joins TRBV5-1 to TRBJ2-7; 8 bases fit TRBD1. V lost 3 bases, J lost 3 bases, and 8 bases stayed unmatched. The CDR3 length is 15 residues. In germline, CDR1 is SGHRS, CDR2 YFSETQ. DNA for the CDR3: TGCGCCAGCAGCTCTCGGGACAGGACGAACTACGAGCAGTACTTC. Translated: CASSSRDRTNYEQYF.